This passage covers 27 T cell receptor beta chains from one sample sequenced in a study of CD8+ T cells in alopecia areata. cDNA prepared by RNA extraction and subsequent reverse transcription served as the template for sequencing. The assay was immunoSEQ multiplex PCR, and TCRdb's table has in-frame clones only and misses some. The sample lists 150,000 to 200,000 clones, less than 70% occurring once. The treatment is: oral pan-JAK inhibitor, 5-10 mg twice daily. The sequencing used CD4+ T cells sorted from blood, collected between weeks 49 and 50, from a patient treated with tofacitinib. The source of these receptors is a human donor with alopecia areata.

The table lists this clone with a few counts. The chain carries TRBV6-6 and TRBJ2-3; D tentatively fits TRBD1 or TRBD2 (6 bases each). The CDR3 has 14 amino acids. V dropped 5 bases and J dropped 8 bases, with 17 bases sitting between them. CDR1 is MNHNY, CDR2 SVGAGI, per germline (reference sequence). The CDR3 is CASSQLGGRGTQYF. In nucleotides, the CDR3 is TGTGCCAGCAGTCAGCTTGGGGGGCGAGGTACGCAGTATTTT.

The rearrangement links TRBV28 to TRBJ2-6, with 11 bases lining up with TRBD1. Germline V gives CDR1 MDHEN, CDR2 SYDVKM. V trimming: 7 bases; J trimming: 2 bases; junction bases outside the gene matches: 10. The length of the CDR3 is 18 residues. CDR3 sequence (DNA): TGTGCCAGCACCCCTCCGGGACAGGGGGTTCCTGGGGCCAACGTCCTGACTTTC. Residues: CASTPPGQGVPGANVLTF.

The chain recombines TRBV29-1 with TRBJ2-7; D is ambiguous. Germline CDR1 is SQVTM and CDR2 is ANQGSEA. Between the trimmed V and J ends, which lost 4 bases and 3 bases, there was a span of 13 bases. This CDR3 comprises 13 residues. CDR3: CSVAPSGGYEQYF. The CDR3 DNA is TGCAGCGTTGCCCCGTCAGGCGGCTACGAGCAGTACTTC.

In this sample, this clone turned up once. V and J are TRBV2 and TRBJ1-2, with 8 bases lining up with TRBD1. Germline V lookup: CDR1 SNHLY, CDR2 FYNNEI. The junction had 12 bases not matched to a gene; V was cut back by 7 bases and J by 8 bases. There are 14 residues in the CDR3. CDR3 amino acids: CASIQDRAKGGYTF. CDR3 sequence (DNA): TGTGCCAGCATTCAGGACAGGGCCAAAGGGGGCTACACCTTC.

The chain is built from TRBV5-1 and TRBJ2-2; D not certain. Germline CDR1 SGHRS, CDR2 YFSETQ. The CDR3 totals 15 residues. V shed 0 bases and J shed 3 bases, with 9 bases lying between them. The CDR3 is CASSLAGSYTGELFF. CDR3 nucleotide sequence: TGCGCCAGCAGCTTGGCGGGTAGCTACACCGGGGAGCTGTTTTTT.

The J gene is TRBJ2-7, the V gene TRBV9; 7 positions match TRBD1. Losses at the gene ends were 3 bases for V and 3 bases for J; bases not matched to a gene: 0. There are 12 residues in the CDR3. The germline CDR1 and CDR2 sequences are SGDLS and YYNGEE. This chain's CDR3 is CASSGQGYEQYF. DNA of the CDR3: TGTGCCAGCAGCGGACAGGGCTACGAGCAGTACTTC.

The V call is TRBV29-1, the J call TRBJ2-1, with a weak D call TRBD2 (5 bases). The V end was cut by 7 bases, the J end by 9 bases, with 16 bases between. Per the germline V gene, CDR1 is SQVTM and CDR2 is ANQGSEA. The CDR3 runs to 12 residues. As DNA, the CDR3 is TGCAGCGCCGCGGGTGGGAAACGTGAGCAGTTCTTC. Its protein is CSAAGGKREQFF.

The chain links TRBV5-1 to TRBJ1-1; D uncertain. Germline CDR1 is SGHRS and CDR2 is YFSETQ. This CDR3 has 15 residues. The V gene lost 3 bases and the J gene lost 7 bases, with 19 bases spanning the gap. CDR3 sequence (DNA): TGCGCCAGCAGCTCCGCCGACCGGACGGGGATTGAAGCTTTCTTT. Its protein is CASSSADRTGIEAFF.

J is TRBJ1-5 and V is TRBV23-1, with D unresolved. TRBV23-1 is known as an ORF, though its function is uncertain. CDR3 length: 12 residues. V gave up 8 bases and J gave up 5 bases, with 10 bases separating them. CDR3 protein: CASGGGDQPQHF. The CDR3 coding sequence is TGCGCCAGCGGAGGTGGGGATCAGCCCCAGCATTTT.

This chain links TRBV5-6 with TRBJ1-1; a possible D gene is TRBD1 (6 bases). CDR3 length equals 16 residues. Trimming pared 4 bases from V and 1 base from J, leaving 17 bases between. Germline CDR1 reads SGHDT; CDR2 reads YYEEEE. The CDR3 loop is CASSPGGGTRNTEAFF. The CDR3 DNA reads as TGTGCCAGCAGCCCCGGGGGTGGGACAAGGAACACTGAAGCTTTCTTT.

The CDR3 loop reads CASRGDRPQETQYF. CDR3 sequence (DNA): TGTGCCAGCAGGGGGGACAGACCCCAAGAGACCCAGTACTTC. The gene calls are TRBV2 and TRBJ2-5; TRBD1 agrees at 7 bases. The CDR3 sequence is 14 residues long. CDR1 SNHLY and CDR2 FYNNEI come from the germline V gene. V lost 6 bases, J lost 1 base, and 5 bases stayed unmatched.

This chain links TRBV18 with TRBJ1-1; 8 bases fit TRBD1. This CDR3 is built from 15 residues. The V gene's germline CDR1 is KGHSH and CDR2 LQKENI. Unmatched junction bases numbered 3, after V lost 3 bases and J lost 0 bases. This chain's CDR3 is CASSPKQGVNTEAFF. The DNA for the CDR3 is TGTGCCAGCTCACCTAAACAGGGGGTGAACACTGAAGCTTTCTTT.

V and J are TRBV7-2 and TRBJ1-1; no clear D. Germline CDR1 reads SGHTA; CDR2 reads FQGNSA. The V end lost 1 base, the J end lost 6 bases, and 6 bases lay between the germline ends. The CDR3 loop spans 12 amino acids. CDR3 in amino acids: CASSLVIAEAFF. CDR3 coding DNA: TGTGCCAGCAGCTTAGTTATCGCTGAAGCTTTCTTT.

The chain joins TRBV30 to TRBJ1-4, with no clear D. CDR3 length equals 13 residues. Germline V gives CDR1 GTSNPN, CDR2 SVGIG (reference sequence). V was trimmed by 0 bases and J by 3 bases, leaving 5 bases between them. The CDR3 sequence: CAWSVLANEKLFF. CDR3 nucleotide sequence: TGTGCCTGGAGTGTACTTGCTAATGAAAAACTGTTTTTT.

This chain joins TRBV2 and TRBJ2-3; unclear D gene. The CDR3 is 15 residues long. V gave up 10 bases and J gave up 0 bases, with 17 bases separating them. Looked up from germline, CDR1 is SNHLY and CDR2 is FYNNEI. CDR3: CATTATTSSTDTQYF. DNA for the CDR3: TGTGCCACCACAGCGACAACCTCTAGCACAGATACGCAGTATTTT.

This clone was observed a few times. V is TRBV10-3 and J is TRBJ1-5; 8 bases map to TRBD1. This CDR3 has 15 amino acids. The V gene's germline CDR1 is ENHRY and CDR2 SYGVKD. Unmatched junction bases numbered 11, after V lost 6 bases and J lost 7 bases. CDR3 residues: CAISLDRGGDQPQHF. The CDR3 nucleotides read TGTGCCATCAGCCTTGACAGGGGAGGCGACCAGCCCCAGCATTTT.

This sequence joins TRBV7-2 and TRBJ2-3, with TRBD2 matching 9 bases. V was pared by 1 base and J by 7 bases, with 9 bases of the junction left unmatched. The CDR3 length is 16 residues. Looked up from germline, CDR1 is SGHTA and CDR2 is FQGNSA. The CDR3 protein is CASSLDPESGGNTQYF. The CDR3 DNA follows: TGTGCCAGCAGCTTAGACCCGGAGAGCGGGGGGAATACGCAGTATTTT. Full variable domain (outside the CDR3, taken from reference TRBV7-2 and TRBJ2-3): GAGVSQSPSNKVTEKGKDVELRCDPISGHTALYWYRQSLGQGLEFLIYFQGNSAPDKSGLPSDRFSAERTGGSVSTLTIQRTQQEDSAVYLCASSLDPESGGNTQYFGPGTRLTVL.

The V call is TRBV2, the J call TRBJ1-1; D is ambiguous. V lost 6 bases, J lost 1 base, and 9 bases lay in between. The germline gives CDR1 SNHLY, CDR2 FYNNEI. The CDR3 totals 13 residues. CDR3 protein: CASRDAQNTEAFF. As DNA, the CDR3 is TGTGCCAGCAGAGACGCACAGAACACTGAAGCTTTCTTT.

The chain couples TRBV25-1 to TRBJ2-7; 7 nucleotides match TRBD2. The germline gives CDR1 MGHDK, CDR2 SYGVNS. V shed 1 base and J 0 bases; nucleotides not matched to a gene: 0. The CDR3 runs 14 residues. The CDR3 nucleotides are TGTGCCAGCAGTGAATCTAGCGGCTCCTACGAGCAGTACTTC. Its translation is CASSESSGSYEQYF.

This sequence joins TRBV29-1 and TRBJ1-2; 7 bases are a match to TRBD1. Trimming at V came to 3 bases and at J to 6 bases, leaving 10 bases not matched to a gene. Germline V gene lookup returns CDR1 SQVTM and CDR2 ANQGSEA. The CDR3 spans 14 residues. The CDR3: CSVDYAGGEDGYTF. CDR3 nucleotides: TGCAGCGTTGATTATGCAGGGGGAGAAGATGGCTACACCTTC.

The table lists this clone with a few counts. Other nucleotide sequences from this sample produce the same CDR3. The chain carries TRBV29-1 and TRBJ2-7; no reliable D call. Germline-derived CDR1 and CDR2 are SQVTM and ANQGSEA. V gave up 3 bases and J gave up 0 bases, with 6 bases separating them. The CDR3 has 12 residues. This CDR3 reads CSVELDSYEQYF. The CDR3 DNA sequence: TGCAGCGTTGAGCTGGACTCCTACGAGCAGTACTTC.

The rearrangement joins TRBV2 to TRBJ2-7; maybe TRBD1 (5 bases). Trimming shortened V by 2 bases and J by 6 bases, and 11 bases separated the two germline ends. The CDR3 has 13 residues. CDR1 is SNHLY, CDR2 FYNNEI, per germline. CDR3 sequence reads: CASSERGSSEQYF. CDR3 in DNA: TGTGCCAGCAGTGAAAGGGGTTCTAGCGAGCAGTACTTC.

The genes are TRBV29-1 and TRBJ1-2; D gene ambiguous. V lost 6 bases, J lost 6 bases, and 14 bases lay in between. Germline V gene sequence: CDR1 SQVTM, CDR2 ANQGSEA. The CDR3 has 12 amino acids. The CDR3: CSVVGGRDGYTF. The CDR3 bases are TGCAGCGTGGTTGGAGGACGGGATGGCTACACCTTC.

In its sample, this clone was seen a few times. The V call is TRBV2, the J call TRBJ2-5; D might be TRBD1 (5 bases). Germline V gene data show CDR1 as SNHLY and CDR2 as FYNNEI. The CDR3 has 14 amino acids. Trimming shortened V by 4 bases and J by 3 bases, and 12 bases separated the two germline ends. This chain's CDR3 is CASSGTVDKETQYF. The CDR3, as DNA: TGTGCCAGCAGTGGAACCGTGGACAAAGAGACCCAGTACTTC.

In its sample, this clone was seen once. The chain carries TRBV29-1 and TRBJ2-7, with 11 positions matching TRBD2. J lost 3 bases, V lost 4 bases, and 8 bases had no gene match. Germline loops: CDR1 SQVTM, CDR2 ANQGSEA. The CDR3 runs 15 residues. CDR3: CSVGGGLAARYEQYF. In DNA, the CDR3 is TGCAGCGTTGGTGGGGGACTAGCGGCGCGCTACGAGCAGTACTTC.

The rearrangement joins TRBV19 to TRBJ2-5; D is unclear. The CDR3 consists of 13 residues. Germline-derived CDR1 and CDR2 are LNHDA and SQIVND (reference sequence). V lost 4 bases and J lost 5, with 11 bases in between. The CDR3 is CASSSRDKETQYF. For the CDR3, the DNA is TGTGCCAGTAGTAGTAGGGATAAGGAGACCCAGTACTTC.

Note on this clone: Other DNA sequences in the sample encode the same CDR3. The V gene is TRBV29-1, the J gene TRBJ1-3; perhaps TRBD1 as D (5 bases). CDR3 size: 13 residues. Germline CDR1 SQVTM, CDR2 ANQGSEA. The V gene lost 3 bases and the J gene lost 2 bases, with 8 bases spanning the gap. In nucleotides, the CDR3 is TGCAGCGTTGATGGGGGGACTGGAAACACCATATATTTT. It codes for CSVDGGTGNTIYF.